This T cell receptor beta chain was retrieved from a study of cytomegalovirus exposure and HLA in healthy donors. This CDR3 spans 14 amino acids. Germline-derived CDR1 and CDR2 are SGHRS and YFSETQ. Between the trimmed V and J ends, which lost 0 bases and 3 bases, there was a span of 6 bases. Broader study findings: Sequencing likely produced, as an artifact, a cluster of highly shared sequence variants. Rarity characterized most TCR sequences, yet some public TCRs appeared in many donors.

The PCR contained 60 Vbeta and 13 Jbeta primers. The assay was immunoSEQ multiplex PCR, and TCRdb's table has in-frame clones only and misses some. Of 69,000 or so clones detected, 76% appear once; the ten largest clones hold 3% to 4%. Notes on this clone: Its antigen remains unidentified.

The clonotype comes from a man in his late teens or twenties in good health and CMV-seronegative. This chain links TRBV5-1 with TRBJ2-2; D is unclear. Sequencing used PBMCs. The CDR3 reads CASSLDTYTGELFF. DNA of the CDR3: TGCGCCAGCAGCTTGGACACATACACCGGGGAGCTGTTTTTT.